This section outlines one TCR beta chain sequence together with its context. Its antigen is as yet unknown. PCR amplification relied on 60 Vbeta primers (plus 13 Jbeta primers). The protocol was immunoSEQ multiplex PCR, while the TCRdb copy is restricted to in-frame clones and leaves out a portion. In total, the table holds around 140,000 clones. Germline-derived CDR1 and CDR2 are SGHRS and YFSETQ. CDR3 length: 14 residues. V lost 0 bases to trimming and J lost 5 bases, with 8 bases between them. The sample belongs to a study of cytomegalovirus exposure and HLA in healthy donors. The study's findings and limits: Of the V segments, some could not be distinguished, including TRBV6-2 and TRBV6-3, and were excluded.

The chain is built from TRBV5-1 and TRBJ2-2; D is possibly TRBD2 (5 bases). Sequenced sample: PBMCs. The sequence was obtained from a woman in her fifties or sixties in good health and CMV-seronegative. DNA of the CDR3: TGCGCCAGCAGCTTGGGGCCGGGGACCGGGGAGCTGTTTTTT. Its protein is CASSLGPGTGELFF.